These 5 T cell receptor beta chains came from one sample sequenced in a study of shared T cell receptors in the human thymus. This table comes from immunoSEQ multiplex PCR, and its TCRdb copy is limited to in-frame clones, with some not included. The data contain approximately 490,000 clones, around 82% of them singletons. These records were also assigned to another study, of human thymus T cells.

The source material was thymocytes. The receptors were gathered from a boy under two years old with a congenital heart defect.

The rearrangement joins TRBV4-1 to TRBJ2-3; D unresolved. The CDR3 covers 16 residues. Germline CDR1 and CDR2: MGHRA and YSYEKL. V was cut by 1 base and J by 6 bases, with 17 bases left in between. CDR3 loop: CASSQGPIRPRDTQYF. DNA of the CDR3: TGCGCCAGCAGCCAAGGTCCTATACGTCCCCGGGATACGCAGTATTTT.

The chain is built from TRBV5-4 and TRBJ1-2; D is possibly TRBD1 (5 bases). The V end was cut by 2 bases, the J end by 6 bases, with 17 bases between. There are 15 residues in the CDR3. From germline, CDR1 is SGHNT and CDR2 YYREEE (reference sequence). Written as DNA, the CDR3 is TGTGCCAGCAGCTTACCCCTCGGCAGGGTTCATGGCTACACCTTC. It is translated as CASSLPLGRVHGYTF.

About this clone: A junction boundary mismatches the germline segment, possibly from a read error. CDR3 region: CASSTGLAGQLF. In DNA, the CDR3 is TGTGCCAGCAGCACCGGACTAGCGGGCCAATTATTC. The V call is TRBV7-2, the J call TRBJ2-7; 11 bases agree with TRBD2. Germline CDR1 SGHTA, CDR2 FQGNSA. The CDR3 spans 12 residues.

This sequence joins TRBV25-1 and TRBJ2-5; 10 bases fit TRBD2. This CDR3 has 17 amino acids. Trimming cost V 5 bases and J 4 bases; bases outside gene matches: 13. In germline, CDR1 is MGHDK, CDR2 SYGVNS. CDR3 nucleotide sequence: TGTGCCAGCAGTTCAACAGGGTCGACTAGCGGGTCAGAGACCCAGTACTTC. It specifies CASSSTGSTSGSETQYF.

The J gene is TRBJ1-2, the V gene TRBV28; 8 bases line up with TRBD1. V lost 4 bases, J lost 2 bases, and 9 bases stayed unmatched. Germline V gene sequence: CDR1 MDHEN, CDR2 SYDVKM. The CDR3 covers 16 residues. The CDR3 sequence is CASSSSQGAANYGYTF. The CDR3 region has the DNA TGTGCCAGCAGTTCGTCCCAGGGGGCGGCAAACTATGGCTACACCTTC.